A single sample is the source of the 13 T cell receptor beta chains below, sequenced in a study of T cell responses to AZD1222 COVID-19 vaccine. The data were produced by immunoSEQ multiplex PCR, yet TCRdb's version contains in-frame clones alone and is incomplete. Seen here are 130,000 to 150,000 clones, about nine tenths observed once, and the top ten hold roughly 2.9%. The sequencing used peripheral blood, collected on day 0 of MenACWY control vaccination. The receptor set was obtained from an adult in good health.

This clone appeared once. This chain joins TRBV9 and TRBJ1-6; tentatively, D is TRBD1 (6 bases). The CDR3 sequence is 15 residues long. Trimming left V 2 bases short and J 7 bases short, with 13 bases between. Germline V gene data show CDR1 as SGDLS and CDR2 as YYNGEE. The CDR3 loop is CASSVGTQGNSPLHF. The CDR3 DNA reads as TGTGCCAGCAGCGTGGGGACCCAGGGGAATTCACCCCTCCACTTT.

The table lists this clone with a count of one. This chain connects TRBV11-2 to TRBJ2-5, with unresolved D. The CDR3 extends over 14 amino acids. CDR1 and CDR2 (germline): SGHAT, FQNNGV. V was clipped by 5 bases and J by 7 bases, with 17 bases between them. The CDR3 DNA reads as TGTGCCAGCAGCCTAACCGACTCTCCGGGGACCCAGTACTTC. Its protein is CASSLTDSPGTQYF.

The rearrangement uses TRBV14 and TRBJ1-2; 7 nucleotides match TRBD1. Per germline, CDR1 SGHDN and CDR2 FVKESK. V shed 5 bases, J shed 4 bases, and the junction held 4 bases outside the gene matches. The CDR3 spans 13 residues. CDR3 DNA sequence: TGTGCCAGCAGCTTACAGGGGTTCTATGGCTACACCTTC. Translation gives CASSLQGFYGYTF.

The CDR3 DNA is TGTGCCACCAGCAGAGATTCGCAGGGTTCAGATACGCAGTATTTT. Translating it yields CATSRDSQGSDTQYF. The rearrangement joins TRBV15 to TRBJ2-3; D may be TRBD1 (5 bases). The CDR3 covers 15 residues. V dropped 0 bases and J dropped 4 bases, with 11 bases sitting between them. Per germline, CDR1 LNHNV and CDR2 YYDKDF (reference sequence). The full variable domain, its missing parts supplied by reference TRBV15 and TRBJ2-3, is DAMVIQNPRYQVTQFGKPVTLSCSQTLNHNVMYWYQQKSSQAPKLLFHYYDKDFNNEADTPDNFQSRRPNTSFCFLDIRSPGLGDTAMYLCATSRDSQGSDTQYFGPGTRLTVL.

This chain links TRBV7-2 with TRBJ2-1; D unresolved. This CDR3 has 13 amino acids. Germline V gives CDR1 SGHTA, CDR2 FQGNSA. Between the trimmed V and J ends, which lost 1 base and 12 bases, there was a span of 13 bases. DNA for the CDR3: TGTGCCAGCAGCTTAGGTAGCACTTTCGGGCAGTTCTTC. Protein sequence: CASSLGSTFGQFF.

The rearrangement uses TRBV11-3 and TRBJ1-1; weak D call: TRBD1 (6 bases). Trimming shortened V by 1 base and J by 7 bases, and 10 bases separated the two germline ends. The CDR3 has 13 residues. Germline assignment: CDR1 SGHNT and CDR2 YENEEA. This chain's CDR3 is CASSLGPDSEAFF. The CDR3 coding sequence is TGTGCCAGCAGCTTAGGTCCGGACAGTGAAGCTTTCTTT.

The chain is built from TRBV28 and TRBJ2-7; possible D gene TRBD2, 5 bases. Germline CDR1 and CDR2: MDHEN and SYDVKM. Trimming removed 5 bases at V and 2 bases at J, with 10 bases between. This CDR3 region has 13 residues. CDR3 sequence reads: CASSGHGAYEQYF. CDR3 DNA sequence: TGTGCCAGCAGTGGTCACGGGGCCTACGAGCAGTACTTC.

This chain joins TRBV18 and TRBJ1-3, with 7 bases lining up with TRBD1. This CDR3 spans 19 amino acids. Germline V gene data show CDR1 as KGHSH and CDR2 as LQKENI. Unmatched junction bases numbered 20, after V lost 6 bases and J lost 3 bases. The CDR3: CASSPPLWAGGNVGNTIYF. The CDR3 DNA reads TGTGCCAGCTCCCCCCCGTTGTGGGCAGGGGGTAATGTTGGAAACACCATATATTTT.

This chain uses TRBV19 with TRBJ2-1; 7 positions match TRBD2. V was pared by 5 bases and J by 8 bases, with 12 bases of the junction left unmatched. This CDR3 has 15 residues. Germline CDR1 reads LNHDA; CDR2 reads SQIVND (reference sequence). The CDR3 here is CASSLPQAGEHEQFF. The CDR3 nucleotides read TGTGCCAGTAGTTTACCCCAGGCGGGAGAGCATGAGCAGTTCTTC.

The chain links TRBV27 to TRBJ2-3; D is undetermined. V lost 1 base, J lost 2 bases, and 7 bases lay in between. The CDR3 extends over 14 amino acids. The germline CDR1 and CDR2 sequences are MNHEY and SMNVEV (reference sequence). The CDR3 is CASSLWVNTDTQYF. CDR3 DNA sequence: TGTGCCAGCAGTTTATGGGTTAACACAGATACGCAGTATTTT.

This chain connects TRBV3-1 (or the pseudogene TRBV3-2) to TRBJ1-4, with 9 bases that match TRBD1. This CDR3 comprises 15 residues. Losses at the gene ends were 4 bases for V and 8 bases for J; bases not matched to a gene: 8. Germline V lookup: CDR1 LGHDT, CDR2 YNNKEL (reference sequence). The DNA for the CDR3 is TGTGCCAGCAGCCCGGGCGGGACAGGGACGGAAAAACTGTTTTTT. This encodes CASSPGGTGTEKLFF.

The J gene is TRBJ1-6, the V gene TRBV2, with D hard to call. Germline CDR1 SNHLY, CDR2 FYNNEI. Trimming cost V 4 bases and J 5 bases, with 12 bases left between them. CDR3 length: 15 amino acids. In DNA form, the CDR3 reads TGTGCCAGCAGTGGACCGACCTTAAATAATTCACCCCTCCACTTT. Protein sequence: CASSGPTLNNSPLHF.

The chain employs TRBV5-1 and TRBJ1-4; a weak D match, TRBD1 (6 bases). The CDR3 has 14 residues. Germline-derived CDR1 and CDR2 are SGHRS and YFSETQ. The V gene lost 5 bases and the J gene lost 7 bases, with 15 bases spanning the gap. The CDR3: CASRPQGLSEKLFF. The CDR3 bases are TGCGCCAGCAGACCACAGGGTTTAAGTGAAAAACTGTTTTTT.